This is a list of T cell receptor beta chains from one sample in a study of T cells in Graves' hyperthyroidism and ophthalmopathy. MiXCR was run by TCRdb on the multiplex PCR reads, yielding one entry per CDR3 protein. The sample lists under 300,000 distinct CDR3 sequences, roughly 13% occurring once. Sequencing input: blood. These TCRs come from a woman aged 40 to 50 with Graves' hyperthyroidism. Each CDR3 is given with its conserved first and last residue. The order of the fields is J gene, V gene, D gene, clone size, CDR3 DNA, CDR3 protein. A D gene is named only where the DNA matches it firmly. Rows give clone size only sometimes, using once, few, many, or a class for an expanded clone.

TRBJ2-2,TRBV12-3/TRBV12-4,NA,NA,TGTGCCAGCAGTTTTCTCTCCGGGGAGCTGTTTTTT,CASSFLSGELFF
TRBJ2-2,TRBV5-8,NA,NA,TGTGCCAGCAGCTTGGAGGGGGGGCCGAACACCGGGGAGCTGTTTTTT,CASSLEGGPNTGELFF
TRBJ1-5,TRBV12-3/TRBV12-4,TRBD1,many,TGTGCCAGCAGTACAGGGGTATCGGATCAGCCCCAGCATTTT,CASSTGVSDQPQHF
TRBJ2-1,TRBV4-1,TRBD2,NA,TGCGCCAGCAGCCCCCTAGCGGGAGGGGCGTCCTACAATGAGCAGTTCTTC,CASSPLAGGASYNEQFF
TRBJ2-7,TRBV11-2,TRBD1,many,TGTGCCAGCAGCTTGCGGACAGGCACATTTTACGAGCAGTACTTC,CASSLRTGTFYEQYF
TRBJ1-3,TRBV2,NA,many,TGTGCCAGCGGTGAAGGGGTTGGAGACACCATATATTTT,CASGEGVGDTIYF
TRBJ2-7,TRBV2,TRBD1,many,TGTGCCAGCAAACGGACAGGGATCATCTACGAGCAGTACTTC,CASKRTGIIYEQYF
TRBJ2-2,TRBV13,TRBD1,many,TGTGCCAGCAGCTTAATAGCAGGGGGCGCTGGCGGGGAGCTGTTTTTT,CASSLIAGGAGGELFF
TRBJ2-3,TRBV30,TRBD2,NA,TGTGCCTGGGCGCCTCGGGTCGGGAGGGCCACAGATACGCAGTATTTT,CAWAPRVGRATDTQYF
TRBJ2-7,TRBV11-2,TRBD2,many,TGTGCCAGCAACCGGGGGGGGTCCTACGAGCAGTACTTC,CASNRGGSYEQYF
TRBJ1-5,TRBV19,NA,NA,TGTGCCAGTAGTATACCAGTACTGGCTCCTTATAGCAATCAGCCCCAGCATTTT,CASSIPVLAPYSNQPQHF
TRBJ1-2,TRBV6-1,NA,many,TGTGCCAGCAGTCCCGGGACTCCGTCCAGCTACACCTTC,CASSPGTPSSYTF
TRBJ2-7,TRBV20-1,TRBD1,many,TGCAGTGCAGAGACAGGGAGCGGCTCTTACGAGCAGTACTTC,CSAETGSGSYEQYF
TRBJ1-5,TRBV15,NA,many,TGTGCCACGCAAGAGTGGGCGCACAATCAGCCCCAGCATTTT,CATQEWAHNQPQHF
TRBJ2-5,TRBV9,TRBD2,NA,TGTGCCAGCAGCCCGGGCCTAGCGGGAGGAGGAAAAGAGACCCAGTACTTC,CASSPGLAGGGKETQYF
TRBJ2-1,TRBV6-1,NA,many,TGTGCCAGCAGGCCAGTGGGGGCGAATGAGCAGTTCTTC,CASRPVGANEQFF
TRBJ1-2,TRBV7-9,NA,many,TGTGCCAGCAGCTTGGGGGTTGACAATGGCTACACCTTC,CASSLGVDNGYTF
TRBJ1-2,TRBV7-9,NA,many,TGTGCCAGCAGCTTAATTCTAACATCCAAATATGGCTACACCTTC,CASSLILTSKYGYTF
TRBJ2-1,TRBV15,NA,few,TGTGCCACCAGCAGAGACTGGACAGAAGCGGGGGAGCAGTTCTTC,CATSRDWTEAGEQFF
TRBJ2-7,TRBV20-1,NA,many,TGCAGTGCTAGACCTCGGAGGGCGGGCGAGCAGTACTTC,CSARPRRAGEQYF
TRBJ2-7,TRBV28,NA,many,TGTGCCAGCAGTTTAAGGGAGTACTACGAGCAGTACTTC,CASSLREYYEQYF
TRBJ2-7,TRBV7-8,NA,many,TGTGCAACCGCCCCGGGGACGGCGGGTCAGGAGCAGTACTTC,CATAPGTAGQEQYF
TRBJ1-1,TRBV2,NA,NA,TGTGCCAGCAGTGAGACCGGGGACGGACTCAACACTGAAGCTTTCTTT,CASSETGDGLNTEAFF
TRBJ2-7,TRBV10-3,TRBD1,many,TGTGCCATCAGTAGGACAGGGCCCTCCTACGAGCAGTACTTC,CAISRTGPSYEQYF
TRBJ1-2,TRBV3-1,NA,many,TGTGCCAGCAGCCAAAGTAGGGGCCCAGGCTACACCTTC,CASSQSRGPGYTF
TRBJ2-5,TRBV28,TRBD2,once,TGTGCCAGCAGCCACGGCATAGCGGGAGGAGGGGAGACCCAGTACTTC,CASSHGIAGGGETQYF
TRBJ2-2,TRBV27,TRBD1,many,TGTGCCAGCAGCATGCCGGGGACAGGGACCGGGGAGCTGTTTTTT,CASSMPGTGTGELFF
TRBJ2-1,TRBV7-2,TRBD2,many,TGTGCCAGCAGCTTAGGCGGCGGGAGGGCCTACAATGAGCAGTTCTTC,CASSLGGGRAYNEQFF